This T cell receptor beta chain was identified in a study of chemoradiotherapy in HPV16-positive cancers. Study observations and caveats: During treatment, candidate HPV-specific clones and E7-related motifs expanded in tumor.

Germline CDR1 reads SNHLY; CDR2 reads FYNNEI. This CDR3 has 13 amino acids. V shed 7 bases, J shed 4 bases, and the junction held 5 bases outside the gene matches. Over chemoradiotherapy, repertoires were sampled more than once. Sequenced by immunoSEQ multiplex PCR; TCRdb stores in-frame clones only, minus some. The sample has approximately 28,000 clones; 90% to 95% are singletons. In the case of this clone: Its antigen is unidentified.

The chain carries TRBV2 and TRBJ2-7, with 9 positions matching TRBD1. The sequence was obtained from a human donor with HPV-associated anogenital cancer. Sample: blood, taken from a patient who underwent chemoradiotherapy. The CDR3 coding sequence is TGTGCCAGCAAGAGGACAGGGGTTTACGAGCAGTACTTC. As protein: CASKRTGVYEQYF.